These 21 T cell receptor beta chains came from one sample sequenced in a study of shared clonotypes between healthy human individuals. Here immunoSEQ multiplex PCR was the method, and the copy in TCRdb shows in-frame clones only, minus some. The repertoire has some 490,000 clones, around 73% of them found once; the top ten carry more than 10%. Material for sequencing was PBMCs. These receptor sequences come from a woman aged 40 to 49 in good health. Some clones in this sample may be carry-over from other donors' samples.

The V and J genes are TRBV28 and TRBJ1-1, with D possibly TRBD1 on 6 matching bases. The CDR3 totals 16 residues. V was cut by 6 bases and J by 5 bases, with 22 bases left in between. The germline V gene encodes CDR1 MDHEN and CDR2 SYDVKM. The CDR3 sequence is CASSFGQPRTKTEAFF. DNA of the CDR3: TGTGCCAGCAGCTTCGGACAGCCTAGAACTAAAACTGAAGCTTTCTTT.

This chain joins TRBV5-4 and TRBJ1-6, with D possibly matching TRBD1 (6 bases). The CDR3 is 15 residues long. Per germline, CDR1 SGHNT and CDR2 YYREEE (reference sequence). Trimming left V 0 bases short and J 8 bases short, with 12 bases between. This CDR3 reads CASSLEGGRYSPLHF. CDR3 DNA: TGTGCCAGCAGCTTGGAGGGGGGGCGGTATTCACCCCTCCACTTT.

This chain uses TRBV6-6 with TRBJ2-3; 7 positions match TRBD2. CDR1 and CDR2 from the germline V gene are MNHNY and SVGAGI (reference sequence). CDR3 length: 14 amino acids. V lost 5 bases, J lost 2 bases, and 4 bases stayed unmatched. The CDR3 loop reads CASSRAGTTDTQYF. In DNA form, the CDR3 reads TGTGCCAGCAGTAGAGCGGGGACCACAGATACGCAGTATTTT.

The V call is TRBV20-1, the J call TRBJ2-4, with D maybe TRBD2 (5 bases). Germline V gene data show CDR1 as DFQATT and CDR2 as SNEGSKA (reference sequence). V was cut by 3 bases and J by 7 bases, with 7 bases left in between. This CDR3 spans 11 amino acids. CDR3 sequence reads: CSASTGNIQYF. The CDR3 DNA is TGCAGTGCTAGTACGGGGAACATTCAGTACTTC.

This clone was detected ten times or more. Other DNA sequences within the sample encode an identical CDR3. The chain recombines TRBV18 with TRBJ2-2; D gene ambiguous. Germline loops: CDR1 KGHSH, CDR2 LQKENI. This CDR3 contains 12 residues. V was clipped by 2 bases and J by 5 bases, with 3 bases between them. Here the CDR3 reads CASSPGTGELFF. The CDR3 nucleotides read TGTGCCAGCTCACCAGGAACCGGGGAGCTGTTTTTT.

The J gene is TRBJ2-6, the V gene TRBV5-1, with D possibly being TRBD1 (5 bases). This CDR3 region has 19 residues. Germline CDR1 reads SGHRS; CDR2 reads YFSETQ. V was shortened by 1 base and J by 2 bases, with 19 bases between the two germline ends. The CDR3 is CASSLLGQGNLAGANVLTF. The CDR3 DNA reads as TGCGCCAGCAGCTTGTTAGGCCAGGGAAATTTGGCTGGGGCCAACGTCCTGACTTTC.

To note about this clone: The junction shows a germline mismatch at one end, possibly a read error. The V call is TRBV7-2, the J call TRBJ2-7; TRBD2 aligns across 9 bases. The CDR3 runs 16 residues. Germline V gene sequence: CDR1 SGHTA, CDR2 FQGNSA. The CDR3 nucleotides are TGTGCCAGCAGTTCCCTGGGGCTAGCGGGATCCTACGGGCAGTACTTC. Amino acid sequence: CASSSLGLAGSYGQYF.

The rearrangement links TRBV27 to TRBJ2-7; 13 bases are a match to TRBD2. Germline trimming cut 5 bases from V and 10 bases from J; bases unmatched to any gene: 5. The CDR3 length is 13 residues. The germline V gene encodes CDR1 MNHEY and CDR2 SMNVEV (reference sequence). The CDR3 protein is CASSTWTSGSQYF. In DNA form, the CDR3 reads TGTGCCAGCAGTACCTGGACTAGCGGGAGTCAGTACTTC.

The CDR3 DNA is TGTGCCAGCAGCCCCCTCCTGCGGGAGGGACAAGAGACCCAGTACTTC. It codes for CASSPLLREGQETQYF. This chain joins TRBV7-3 and TRBJ2-5; TRBD2 matches 9 bases. From germline, CDR1 is SGHTA and CDR2 FQGTGA. This CDR3 region has 16 residues. Trimming at V came to 5 bases and at J to 2 bases, leaving 9 bases not matched to a gene.

This rearrangement joins TRBV7-6 to TRBJ2-7; TRBD2 matches at 10 bases. With 5 bases clipped from V and 0 bases from J, the junction kept 4 bases outside the gene matches. There are 15 residues in the CDR3. Germline V gene sequence: CDR1 SGHVS, CDR2 FNYEAQ. This CDR3 is CASSRTSGLSYEQYF. DNA for the CDR3: TGTGCCAGCAGCAGGACTAGCGGACTCTCCTACGAGCAGTACTTC.

The chain has TRBV6-6 and TRBJ2-1; D is uncertain. The CDR3 has 16 residues. The V and J ends lost 0 bases and 4 bases respectively, with 13 bases between them. Germline CDR1 reads MNHNY; CDR2 reads SVGAGI (reference sequence). The CDR3 coding sequence is TGTGCCAGCAGTTACTCGTGGCCGGGCAATTACAATGAGCAGTTCTTC. It yields the protein CASSYSWPGNYNEQFF.

V gene TRBV6-6 combines with J gene TRBJ1-1; D is perhaps TRBD1 (5 bases). Per the germline V gene, CDR1 is MNHNY and CDR2 is SVGAGI (reference sequence). The CDR3 is made up of 13 amino acids. V was cut by 7 bases and J by 2 bases, with 11 bases left in between. Here the CDR3 reads CASTLRENTEAFF. In nucleotides, the CDR3 is TGTGCCAGCACCCTCAGGGAAAACACTGAAGCTTTCTTT.

This clone has more than one count but fewer than ten. V is TRBV10-3 and J is TRBJ1-2; TRBD1 matches 9 bases. V was pared by 1 base and J by 6 bases, with 3 bases of the junction left unmatched. The CDR3 extends over 14 amino acids. Looked up from germline, CDR1 is ENHRY and CDR2 is SYGVKD. The CDR3 here is CAISEWGTGNGYTF. DNA of the CDR3: TGTGCCATCAGTGAGTGGGGGACAGGGAATGGCTACACCTTC.

This rearrangement joins TRBV28 to TRBJ1-2; D may be TRBD1 (6 bases). Germline CDR1 is MDHEN and CDR2 is SYDVKM. The germline V and J ends were trimmed by 6 bases and 5 bases, with 13 bases remaining between them. This CDR3 spans 13 amino acids. CDR3 coding DNA: TGTGCCAGCAGCCCGACAGGCTCATATGGCTACACCTTC. Protein product: CASSPTGSYGYTF.

This rearrangement joins TRBV7-6 to TRBJ2-2, with D hard to call. The germline gives CDR1 SGHVS, CDR2 FNYEAQ. V lost 1 base, J lost 0 bases, and 9 bases lay in between. This CDR3 has 16 residues. DNA for the CDR3: TGTGCCAGCAGCTTAGTGGGGATCCCGAACACCGGGGAGCTGTTTTTT. This encodes CASSLVGIPNTGELFF.

This clone has more than one count but fewer than ten. The chain employs TRBV7-8 and TRBJ2-3, with 13 bases lining up with TRBD2. With V trimmed by 5 bases and J by 4 bases, 18 bases remained unmatched. The CDR3 runs to 20 residues. Germline CDR1 reads SGHVS; CDR2 reads FQNEAQ. CDR3 in amino acids: CASSRPRTSGSLGRADTQYF. The CDR3 DNA reads as TGTGCCAGCAGCCGGCCTAGGACTAGCGGGAGCTTGGGTCGGGCAGATACGCAGTATTTT.

This clone was detected only a few times. A junction boundary mismatches the germline segment, possibly from a read error. Other DNA sequences within the sample encode an identical CDR3. This chain uses TRBV6-5 with TRBJ1-2; D is uncertain. This CDR3 spans 12 amino acids. Germline values: CDR1 MNHEY, CDR2 SVGAGI. The CDR3 region has the DNA TGTGCCAGCAGTGACTCCGCTTATGGCTACACCTTC. Protein sequence: CASSDSAYGYTF.

The chain is built from TRBV15 and TRBJ1-3; possibly TRBD1 for D (5 bases). This CDR3 has 15 residues. Germline V gene data show CDR1 as LNHNV and CDR2 as YYDKDF (reference sequence). Between the trimmed V and J ends, which lost 3 bases and 2 bases, there was a span of 11 bases. The CDR3 is CATSSRGLTGNTIYF. The CDR3 DNA reads TGTGCCACCAGCAGTCGGGGCTTGACTGGAAACACCATATATTTT.

This clone was counted between two and nine times. The rearrangement joins TRBV7-2 to TRBJ1-4; 8 bases match TRBD1. This CDR3 comprises 16 residues. Germline CDR1 SGHTA, CDR2 FQGNSA. Unmatched junction bases numbered 6, after V lost 1 base and J lost 5 bases. The CDR3 nucleotides read TGTGCCAGCAGCTTAGTTAGGGCAGGGGGCAATGAAAAACTGTTTTTT. This gives the protein CASSLVRAGGNEKLFF.

V is TRBV6-5 and J is TRBJ2-7; 10 bases align to TRBD2. CDR3 length: 14 amino acids. Germline V CDR1 and CDR2: MNHEY, SVGAGI. The J segment lost 5 bases and the V segment lost 7 bases, leaving 8 bases of the junction unmatched. In DNA, the CDR3 is TGTGCCAGCAAAACCGGGACTAGCGTTGACGAGCAGTACTTC. This translates into CASKTGTSVDEQYF.

The V gene is TRBV7-8, the J gene TRBJ2-7; D gene ambiguous. Germline V lookup: CDR1 SGHVS, CDR2 FQNEAQ. The V gene lost 2 bases and the J gene lost 7 bases, with 18 bases spanning the gap. CDR3 size: 15 residues. The CDR3 region is CASSLNPQQGGEQYF. CDR3 nucleotide sequence: TGTGCCAGCAGCTTAAACCCCCAACAAGGTGGTGAGCAGTACTTC.